The 31 T cell receptor beta chains reported below all come from one sample, sequenced in a study of T cells in Graves' hyperthyroidism and ophthalmopathy. Amplification yielded TCR beta CDR3 regions, with RNA transcripts as the source. When the TCR CDR3 underwent first-round RT-PCR, the HTBI primer set was used. One entry per CDR3 protein results from TCRdb running MiXCR on the multiplex PCR reads. The sample includes approximately 270,000 distinct CDR3 sequences, roughly 15% of them seen just once. The sample comprised blood. Every receptor here comes from a woman aged 40 to 55 with Graves' hyperthyroidism that later progressed to Graves' ophthalmopathy.

The table lists this clonotype with many counts. The chain has TRBV27 and TRBJ2-3; D is uncertain. The V end was cut by 7 bases, the J end by 5 bases, with 16 bases between. The CDR3 covers 14 residues. Per germline, CDR1 MNHEY and CDR2 SMNVEV (reference sequence). The DNA of the CDR3 is TGTGCCAGCAAAACCCCCGCGAGGATAGATACGCAGTATTTT. Its protein is CASKTPARIDTQYF.

The chain joins TRBV28 to TRBJ1-2; D is ambiguous. The germline V gene has CDR1 MDHEN and CDR2 SYDVKM. This CDR3 comprises 13 residues. Between the trimmed V and J ends, which lost 6 bases and 8 bases, there was a span of 16 bases. In nucleotides, the CDR3 is TGTGCCAGCAGCCTCAAATCCGGCAAAGGCTACACCTTC. Translated, it gives CASSLKSGKGYTF.

This clonotype was detected ten times or more. The chain couples TRBV28 to TRBJ2-7; 9 bases align to TRBD1. Germline CDR1 reads MDHEN; CDR2 reads SYDVKM. Unmatched junction bases numbered 13, after V lost 6 bases and J lost 7 bases. The CDR3 loop spans 15 amino acids. The CDR3 nucleotides read TGTGCCAGCAGCTCTCTAATAGACAGGGGGTGGGAGCAGTACTTC. This translates into CASSSLIDRGWEQYF.

The chain is built from TRBV29-1 and TRBJ1-1, with D perhaps TRBD1 (5 bases). The CDR3 runs 13 residues. The germline CDR1 and CDR2 sequences are SQVTM and ANQGSEA. V was trimmed by 7 bases and J by 8 bases, leaving 20 bases between them. This CDR3 is CSARFLGLSEAFF. CDR3 nucleotide sequence: TGCAGCGCCCGATTCTTGGGACTTTCCGAAGCTTTCTTT.

This clonotype was recorded many times. The gene calls are TRBV29-1 and TRBJ2-1, with D uncertain. Trimming shortened V by 3 bases and J by 6 bases, and 12 bases separated the two germline ends. In germline, CDR1 is SQVTM, CDR2 ANQGSEA. This CDR3 spans 13 amino acids. In nucleotides, the CDR3 is TGCAGCGTTGATGGGCGGTGGGGCAATGAGCAGTTCTTC. Translating gives CSVDGRWGNEQFF.

This clonotype was picked up many times. The rearrangement links TRBV7-8 to TRBJ2-1; 12 bases are shared with TRBD2. CDR1 is SGHVS and CDR2 is FQNEAQ in the germline V gene. This CDR3 has 16 amino acids. J gave up 6 bases and V 5 bases, and 8 bases lay outside the gene matches. The CDR3 protein is CASSLYTTSGSNEQFF. CDR3 in DNA: TGTGCCAGCAGCCTCTACACGACTAGCGGGAGCAATGAGCAGTTCTTC.

This clonotype was seen many times. The gene calls are TRBV7-9 and TRBJ2-5; the match to TRBD2 covers 12 bases. The J segment lost 5 bases and the V segment lost 1 base, leaving 2 bases of the junction unmatched. The CDR3 spans 15 residues. Germline V gives CDR1 SEHNR, CDR2 FQNEAQ (reference sequence). CDR3 nucleotide sequence: TGTGCCAGCAGCTTAGGGACTAGCGGGATGGAGACCCAGTACTTC. Its protein is CASSLGTSGMETQYF.

In the case of this clonotype: A much larger clone differs by one base, so this may be a read error. This chain links TRBV12-3 or TRBV12-4 with TRBJ2-7, with 10 bases lining up with TRBD2. V lost 8 bases and J lost 3; bases outside the gene matches: 7. The CDR3 contains 14 residues. CDR3 loop: CASGPWTSGYEQYF. CDR3 sequence (DNA): TGTGCCAGCGGTCCTTGGACTAGCGGCTACGAGCAGTACTTC.

About this clonotype itself: Here the CDR3 omits its conserved ending phenylalanine or tryptophan, so a read error is the likely source. The chain recombines TRBV11-2 with TRBJ1-1; possibly TRBD1 for D (5 bases). The CDR3 consists of 15 residues. Trimming removed 3 bases from V and 4 bases from J, with 15 bases in between. Germline lookup yields CDR1 SGHAT and CDR2 FQNNGV. The CDR3 DNA sequence: TGTGCCAGCAGCTTGGGCGGGACCGCGAGCACTGAAGCTTTCTTA. Translated: CASSLGGTASTEAFL.

The chain employs TRBV11-2 and TRBJ1-6; no clear D. The CDR3 runs to 15 residues. The V gene's germline CDR1 is SGHAT and CDR2 FQNNGV. The V and J ends lost 5 bases and 6 bases respectively, with 14 bases between them. The DNA for the CDR3 is TGTGCCAGCAGCCGGGAAATTAGCGTTAATTCACCCCTCCACTTT. Its translation: CASSREISVNSPLHF.

This clonotype has ten or more counts. The V call is TRBV29-1, the J call TRBJ2-2; D not resolved. Germline V gives CDR1 SQVTM, CDR2 ANQGSEA. The CDR3 is 12 amino acids. Trimming took off 4 bases at V and 3 bases at J, with 6 bases between the two ends. CDR3 DNA: TGCAGCGTTGTTAGCTACACCGGGGAGCTGTTTTTT. Amino acids: CSVVSYTGELFF.

Details on this clonotype: It may be a read error: a sequence one base away is much more abundant. The chain joins TRBV10-3 to TRBJ1-3, with TRBD1 matching 8 bases. CDR3 size: 15 residues. The V gene's germline CDR1 is ENHRY and CDR2 SYGVKD. CDR3 region: CTISGRTGSGNTIYF. The CDR3 bases are TGTACCATCAGTGGAAGGACAGGGTCTGGAAACACCATATATTTT.

This clonotype was counted many times. The chain uses TRBV19 and TRBJ1-5; D remains ambiguous. Looked up from germline, CDR1 is LNHDA and CDR2 is SQIVND (reference sequence). The CDR3 is 12 residues long. V dropped 4 bases and J dropped 6 bases, with 7 bases sitting between them. CDR3 loop: CASSNWGQPQHF. The CDR3 DNA sequence: TGTGCCAGTAGTAACTGGGGTCAGCCCCAGCATTTT.

This chain uses TRBV28 with TRBJ2-7, with a tentative D call TRBD1 (6 bases). This CDR3 is built from 12 residues. Per the germline V gene, CDR1 is MDHEN and CDR2 is SYDVKM. Trimming took 4 bases from V and 9 from J, leaving 13 bases between them. Here the CDR3 DNA reads TGTGCCAGCAGTTACCAACAGGGATGGCAGTACTTC. This sequence encodes CASSYQQGWQYF.

This clonotype was found many times. J is TRBJ2-7 and V is TRBV6-1; a possible D gene is TRBD2 (5 bases). Germline CDR1 reads MNHNS; CDR2 reads SASEGT. This CDR3 has 14 residues. V was pared by 2 bases and J by 3 bases, with 11 bases between. CDR3 bases: TGTGCCAGCAGTGAATCGGGGAATCTCTACGAGCAGTACTTC. This sequence encodes CASSESGNLYEQYF.

This clonotype was recorded many times. This rearrangement joins TRBV25-1 to TRBJ2-2; TRBD2 is a possible D gene (7 bases). This CDR3 has 15 residues. Germline assignment: CDR1 MGHDK and CDR2 SYGVNS. The V end lost 11 bases, the J end lost 0 bases, and 16 bases lay between the germline ends. CDR3 coding DNA: TGTGCCTCGGAGGGGGGGGGATCGAACACCGGGGAGCTGTTTTTT. It specifies CASEGGGSNTGELFF.

This clonotype has a count of ten or more. The chain uses TRBV7-9 and TRBJ1-1; D call uncertain. This CDR3 is 13 amino acids long. The germline gives CDR1 SEHNR, CDR2 FQNEAQ (reference sequence). V lost 0 bases, J lost 1 base, and 3 bases lay in between. The CDR3 protein is CASSLARNTEAFF. The CDR3 DNA is TGTGCCAGCAGCTTAGCCAGGAACACTGAAGCTTTCTTT.

Many counts were recorded for this clonotype. V is TRBV11-2 and J is TRBJ2-1; 8 bases are a match to TRBD2. In germline, CDR1 is SGHAT, CDR2 FQNNGV. After removal of 5 bases from V and 0 bases from J, the junction contained 6 bases not matched to a gene. The CDR3 length is 16 residues. The CDR3 DNA follows: TGTGCCAGCAGCGGAACCGGGACTAGCTCCTACAATGAGCAGTTCTTC. This translates into CASSGTGTSSYNEQFF.

This clonotype was counted only a few times. This sequence joins TRBV7-2 and TRBJ2-7; TRBD2 matches at 7 bases. Germline values: CDR1 SGHTA, CDR2 FQGNSA. This CDR3 has 16 residues. Trimming cost V 1 base and J 2 bases; bases outside gene matches: 8. CDR3 DNA: TGTGCCAGCAGCTTAGATGGACTAGTTAGCCCCTACGAGCAGTACTTC. It translates to CASSLDGLVSPYEQYF.

This clonotype was observed a single time. V gene TRBV6-2 or TRBV6-3 combines with J gene TRBJ2-3; 8 nucleotides line up with TRBD2. Germline CDR1 MNHEY, CDR2 SVGEGT. The CDR3 sequence is 18 residues long. V was pared by 0 bases and J by 4 bases, with 12 bases of the junction left unmatched. The CDR3, as DNA: TGTGCCAGCAGTTACTCGATCCGGGAGGGCTCCGTCCCAGATACGCAGTATTTT. Translated: CASSYSIREGSVPDTQYF.

The chain carries TRBV20-1 and TRBJ2-1; D is unclear. With 3 bases removed from V and 8 bases from J, the gap between germline ends came to 20 bases. This CDR3 is built from 15 residues. Germline V gene lookup returns CDR1 DFQATT and CDR2 SNEGSKA (reference sequence). The CDR3 DNA follows: TGCAGTGCTAGTAAGGTGCAGGCCCTCTGGGATGAGCAGTTCTTC. Its protein is CSASKVQALWDEQFF.

This clonotype came up many times. The V call is TRBV2, the J call TRBJ2-7; TRBD1 matches at 7 bases. The junction had 5 bases not matched to a gene; V was cut back by 5 bases and J by 1 base. The CDR3 totals 14 residues. CDR1 SNHLY and CDR2 FYNNEI come from the germline V gene. The CDR3 DNA sequence: TGTGCCAGCAGTAGGGGACAGCTTTCCTACGAGCAGTACTTC. Residues: CASSRGQLSYEQYF.

Remarks on this clonotype: A much bigger clone sits one base away, suggesting this may be a read error. This chain joins TRBV29-1 and TRBJ2-1; no clear D gene. In germline, CDR1 is SQVTM, CDR2 ANQGSEA. The CDR3 length is 9 residues. CDR3 bases: TGCGGCGTTGATGGAAACCAGTTCTTC. It specifies CGVDGNQFF.

This clonotype was counted ten times or more. J is TRBJ1-1 and V is TRBV20-1, with D perhaps matching TRBD1 (5 bases). In germline, CDR1 is DFQATT, CDR2 SNEGSKA (reference sequence). The CDR3 has 13 amino acids. Between the trimmed V and J ends, which lost 3 bases and 1 base, there was a span of 9 bases. The CDR3 sequence is CSASSGRNTEAFF. The CDR3 coding sequence is TGCAGTGCTAGTTCAGGGCGGAACACTGAAGCTTTCTTT.

The chain is built from TRBV5-1 and TRBJ2-6; D gene unclear. The V and J ends lost 4 bases and 12 bases respectively, with 14 bases between them. CDR3 length equals 13 residues. Germline CDR1 reads SGHRS; CDR2 reads YFSETQ. The CDR3 nucleotides read TGCGCCAGCAGCACCGGCGACGACACCGTCCTGACTTTC. This encodes CASSTGDDTVLTF.

This clonotype occurred many times. The J gene is TRBJ2-7, the V gene TRBV11-2; perhaps TRBD1 as D (5 bases). The ends were cut back, 3 bases at V and 0 bases at J, with 9 bases in the middle. Germline V gene data show CDR1 as SGHAT and CDR2 as FQNNGV. The CDR3 is made up of 14 amino acids. The CDR3 DNA follows: TGTGCCAGCAGCTTCAGGGTTAGCTCCTACGAGCAGTACTTC. This codes for CASSFRVSSYEQYF.

This clonotype was seen many times. The chain recombines TRBV2 with TRBJ1-2; weak D call: TRBD1 (5 bases). CDR1 and CDR2 from the germline V gene are SNHLY and FYNNEI. Trimming stripped 3 bases from V and 4 bases from J, with 12 bases between. The length of the CDR3 is 14 residues. The CDR3 spells CASSDGGRGYGYTF. As DNA, the CDR3 is TGTGCCAGCAGTGATGGAGGAAGGGGCTATGGCTACACCTTC. The full variable domain, with the rest looked up from reference TRBV2 and TRBJ1-2, is EPEVTQTPSHQVTQMGQEVILRCVPISNHLYFYWYRQILGQKVEFLVSFYNNEISEKSEIFDDQFSVERPDGSNFTLKIRSTKLEDSAMYFCASSDGGRGYGYTFGSGTRLTVV.

About this clonotype: At one end the junction does not follow the germline gene, possibly because of a read error. This chain connects TRBV5-1 to TRBJ2-1, with D possibly matching TRBD2 (6 bases). The CDR3 runs to 17 residues. Per the germline V gene, CDR1 is SGHRS and CDR2 is YFSETQ. The CDR3 reads CASSIPGLDIHSNEQFF. CDR3 nucleotide sequence: TGTGCCAGCAGCATACCGGGACTGGACATCCACTCCAATGAGCAGTTCTTC.

This clonotype was recorded at least ten times. This chain links TRBV20-1 with TRBJ1-5; 9 positions agree with TRBD1. The junction had 10 bases not matched to a gene; V was cut back by 4 bases and J by 9 bases. Germline V lookup: CDR1 DFQATT, CDR2 SNEGSKA (reference sequence). CDR3 length equals 14 residues. This CDR3 reads CSATDRGKSPPQHF. CDR3 sequence (DNA): TGCAGTGCTACGGACAGGGGAAAGTCCCCGCCCCAGCATTTT.

This clonotype was observed at least ten times. The gene calls are TRBV28 and TRBJ1-1; TRBD1 might be the D (6 bases). CDR1 is MDHEN and CDR2 is SYDVKM in the germline V gene. V lost 5 bases and J 11 bases, leaving 18 bases between the germline ends. The CDR3 spans 13 residues. The CDR3 DNA reads TGTGCCAGCAGTCTACACCGGGCAGGGGAGGCTTTCTTT. Its protein product is CASSLHRAGEAFF. The full variable domain, completed using reference TRBV28 and TRBJ1-1, is DVKVTQSSRYLVKRTGEKVFLECVQDMDHENMFWYRQDPGLGLRLIYFSYDVKMKEKGDIPEGYSVSREKKERFSLILESASTNQTSMYLCASSLHRAGEAFFGQGTRLTVV.

In its sample, this clonotype was seen many times. The chain links TRBV5-1 to TRBJ1-1; D remains ambiguous. The CDR3 has 14 residues. Germline CDR1 reads SGHRS; CDR2 reads YFSETQ. V dropped 1 base and J dropped 7 bases, with 14 bases sitting between them. CDR3 protein: CASSLRGSASEAFF. CDR3 coding DNA: TGCGCCAGCAGCTTGAGAGGGAGTGCAAGTGAAGCTTTCTTT. Full variable domain (missing parts from reference TRBV5-1 and TRBJ1-1): KAGVTQTPRYLIKTRGQQVTLSCSPISGHRSVSWYQQTPGQGLQFLFEYFSETQRNKGNFPGRFSGRQFSNSRSEMNVSTLELGDSALYLCASSLRGSASEAFFGQGTRLTVV.